The rows below give T cell receptor beta chains drawn from one sample of a study of post-analysis software for immune sequencing data. TCRdb passed the PCR reads through MiXCR, listing each CDR3 protein once. The table records 500,000 to 600,000 distinct CDR3 sequences, 44% of them present only once. What was sequenced was blood. The receptors were gathered from a girl aged 10 to 17 with multiple sclerosis. The CDR3 runs from the conserved cysteine through the conserved F or W. A D gene is named only where the DNA matches it firmly. Clone size is shown for a subset of rows, as once, few, many or a class of expanded clone.

>TRBV12-3/TRBV12-4|-|-|TRBJ2-5
TGTGCCAGCAGTTTAGGGCAGGGCGAATTGCCCCAGTACTTC
CASSLGQGELPQYF
>TRBV7-9|-|-|TRBJ2-1
TGTGCCAGCAGCCCCCGATGGGGGCGGGACAATGAGCAGTTCTTC
CASSPRWGRDNEQFF
>TRBV5-1|-|few|TRBJ2-1
TGCGCCACCCGGGCGACAGGCGCCTACAATGAGCAGTTCTTC
CATRATGAYNEQFF
>TRBV2|-|-|TRBJ2-1
TGTGCCAGCAGGGGGGACATTGCGCAGTTCTTC
CASRGDIAQFF
>TRBV12-3/TRBV12-4|-|few|TRBJ2-7
TGTGCCAGCAGTTTAGCGACGGGATCCCGCTCCTACGAGCAGTACTTC
CASSLATGSRSYEQYF
>TRBV3-1|-|-|TRBJ1-1
TGTGCCAGCAGCCAGACACCCCAGACAGCTATGAACACTGAAGCTTTCTTT
CASSQTPQTAMNTEAFF
>TRBV29-1|TRBD1|few|TRBJ2-1
TGCAGCGTTGGGGGCGTGGTGGACAGGGGCTACAATGAGCAGTTCTTC
CSVGGVVDRGYNEQFF
>TRBV7-3|-|few|TRBJ2-5
TGTGCCAGCAGCTTAACGGGACTCAAACAGGGCGGGTACAATGAGCAGTACTTC
CASSLTGLKQGGYNEQYF
>TRBV12-3/TRBV12-4|-|-|TRBJ1-4
TGTGCCAGCACCTATGAACGAGGGGGGCGGGAACTGTTTTTT
CASTYERGGRELFF
>TRBV9|-|few|TRBJ2-7
TGTGCCAGCAGCGTAGGTCCCCCGGGTCTAGGCTACGAGCAGTACTTC
CASSVGPPGLGYEQYF
>TRBV6-5|TRBD2|-|TRBJ2-3
TGTGCCAGCAGTTCGGACGGGGGGGCCTCAGATACGCAGTATTTT
CASSSDGGASDTQYF
>TRBV7-9|TRBD1|few|TRBJ1-2
TGTGCCAGCAGCTTGGGGACAGGGGAAACGAATGGCTACACCTTC
CASSLGTGETNGYTF
>TRBV5-1|-|-|TRBJ2-5
TGCGCCAGCAGCGCTAGCGGACAGGGCGCTCAAGAGACCCAGTACTTC
CASSASGQGAQETQYF
>TRBV12-3/TRBV12-4|TRBD2|-|TRBJ2-1
TGTGCCAGCAGTTTAGCGCTTCTAGCGGGTGGGTTCTACAATGAGCAGTTCTTC
CASSLALLAGGFYNEQFF
>TRBV7-9|TRBD2|-|TRBJ2-5
TGTGCCAGCAGGAGACTAGCGGGGACCGGTTCCGGGACCCAGTACTTC
CASRRLAGTGSGTQYF
>TRBV2|TRBD2|-|TRBJ2-1
TGTGCCAGCACTACTAGCGCGCAGTTCTTC
CASTTSAQFF
>TRBV5-1|-|few|TRBJ2-1
TGCGCCAGCAGCCCTTCCAGCCCAGGGATGGGCAGTGAGCAGTTCTTC
CASSPSSPGMGSEQFF
>TRBV10-3|-|few|TRBJ2-7
TGTGCCATCAGTGAGTCGGTCACCTCCTACGAGCAGTACTTC
CAISESVTSYEQYF
>TRBV20-1|TRBD1|-|TRBJ2-5
TGCAGTGCGGGCCGCAGGGACAGGGAGACCCAGTACTTC
CSAGRRDRETQYF
>TRBV6-5|TRBD1|-|TRBJ2-7
TGTGCCAGCGGGGGCGGACAGGGGCGATACGAGCAGTACTTC
CASGGGQGRYEQYF
>TRBV6-2/TRBV6-3|-|few|TRBJ2-3
TGTGCCTCCCGGGGAGGTAGCACAGATACGCAGTATTTT
CASRGGSTDTQYF
>TRBV27|-|-|TRBJ1-2
TGTGCCAGCAGTTTGGACGGAATTTATGGCTACACCTTC
CASSLDGIYGYTF
>TRBV12-3/TRBV12-4|-|-|TRBJ2-7
TGTGCCAGCAGTCGTCGCTACGAGCAGTACTTC
CASSRRYEQYF
>TRBV3-1|TRBD1|few|TRBJ2-1
TGTGCCAGCAGCCTAGACGGACAGGTGGTCAATGAGCAGTTCTTC
CASSLDGQVVNEQFF
>TRBV29-1|TRBD1|few|TRBJ2-5
TGCAGCGCCACGGCAGGGGCAGGGGGTGATGAGACCCAGTACTTC
CSATAGAGGDETQYF
>TRBV12-3/TRBV12-4|-|few|TRBJ1-2
TGTGCCAGCGGAAGACAGAACTATGGCTACACCTTC
CASGRQNYGYTF
>TRBV5-1|TRBD1|-|TRBJ2-5
TGCGCCAGCAGCTTGGGACCGGACAGGGGGAAAGAGACCCAGTACTTC
CASSLGPDRGKETQYF
>TRBV5-1|-|-|TRBJ2-3
TGCGCCAGCGCGGAACAGGGGGGGGATACGCAGTATTTT
CASAEQGGDTQYF
>TRBV28|-|-|TRBJ2-3
TGTGCCAGCAGTACCCCAGATACGCAGTATTTT
CASSTPDTQYF
>TRBV10-3|-|-|TRBJ1-1
TGTGCCATCAGGGTATCGGACAGCAGCACTGAAGCTTTCTTT
CAIRVSDSSTEAFF
>TRBV12-3/TRBV12-4|TRBD2|-|TRBJ2-1
TGTGCCAGCAGTTTAGTAGGTCGGGAGGCCTCCCTTTACAATGAGCAGTTCTTC
CASSLVGREASLYNEQFF
>TRBV29-1|-|-|TRBJ2-2
TGCAGCGCATTTAGCCCCACCGGGGAGCTGTTTTTT
CSAFSPTGELFF
>TRBV7-2|-|few|TRBJ1-5
TGTGCCAGCAGCCTACGACAGTCACAGCCCCAGCATTTT
CASSLRQSQPQHF
>TRBV4-1|-|few|TRBJ2-1
TGCGCCAGCAGCCAAGTTAGGGGGAGAACCCACAATGAGCAGTTCTTC
CASSQVRGRTHNEQFF
>TRBV12-3/TRBV12-4|-|-|TRBJ2-7
TGTGCCAGCAGTTGGACGGGGTCATCCTACGAGCAGTACTTC
CASSWTGSSYEQYF
>TRBV20-1|TRBD2|few|TRBJ2-1
TGCAGTGCTTCTAGCGGGGGCCTCTACAATGAGCAGTTCTTC
CSASSGGLYNEQFF
>TRBV9|TRBD1|-|TRBJ1-2
TGTGCCAGCAGCGTAGGAATCATCGGGACAGGGGGCTTGGGCTACACCTTC
CASSVGIIGTGGLGYTF
>TRBV9|-|-|TRBJ2-1
TGTGCCAGCAGCGTAGCGGTCTCCTACAATGAGCAGTTCTTC
CASSVAVSYNEQFF
>TRBV5-1|-|-|TRBJ1-1
TGCGCCAGCAGCACCAGACGGACTGAAGCTTTCTTT
CASSTRRTEAFF
>TRBV6-1|TRBD2|-|TRBJ2-7
TGTGCCACCTTTTCCGGGACTAGCGGGGGCTACGAGCAGTACTTC
CATFSGTSGGYEQYF
>TRBV5-1|-|-|TRBJ2-5
TGCGCCAGCAGCTTGGAGGGCGCGGTAACGAAAGAGACCCAGTACTTC
CASSLEGAVTKETQYF
>TRBV20-1|-|-|TRBJ2-1
TGCAGTGCCAGGGCATTAAAAGGGACCTACAATGAGCAGTTCTTC
CSARALKGTYNEQFF
>TRBV7-2|TRBD1|few|TRBJ1-2
TGTGCCAGCAGCCAAGTCCCGGGCAGGGGGCGCAATGGCTACACCTTC
CASSQVPGRGRNGYTF
>TRBV6-5|TRBD2|-|TRBJ2-1
TGTGCCAGCACTCACTTAACGGGAGCGGGAGGGTCCTACAATGAGCAGTTCTTC
CASTHLTGAGGSYNEQFF
>TRBV2|-|-|TRBJ1-6
TGTGCCAGCAGTGAAGAGTATAGCTCCTATAATTCACCCCTCCACTTT
CASSEEYSSYNSPLHF
>TRBV12-3/TRBV12-4|-|few|TRBJ2-3
TGTGCCAGCAGTAACACTGGGGGTTTGCAGTATTTT
CASSNTGGLQYF
>TRBV6-6|-|few|TRBJ1-4
TGTGCCAGCAGTTACTCGAAAACAGGGAATGAAAAACTGTTTTTT
CASSYSKTGNEKLFF
>TRBV4-1|-|few|TRBJ2-1
TGCGCCAGTCGGATACAGGGTGAAGTATTAAATGAGCAGTTCTTC
CASRIQGEVLNEQFF
>TRBV13|-|once|TRBJ2-3
TGTGCCAGCAGCTTTGGCGGTTTTGAAGATACGCAGTATTTT
CASSFGGFEDTQYF
>TRBV27|TRBD2|-|TRBJ2-6
TGTGCCACCATGGGGGGAGGGAGCCCTGGGGCCAACGTCCTGACTTTC
CATMGGGSPGANVLTF
>TRBV6-1|-|-|TRBJ1-5
TGTGCCAGCAGAAGCCCCCCAGGGCCTCTTAATCAGCCCCAGCATTTT
CASRSPPGPLNQPQHF
>TRBV5-1|TRBD1|few|TRBJ1-1
TGCGCCAGCAGCTCCAGGGGGGGGGCGACTGAAGCTTTCTTT
CASSSRGGATEAFF
>TRBV10-3|TRBD1|-|TRBJ2-7
TGTGCCATCAGTCCCGGGACAGTTAGGGGCGAGCAGTACTTC
CAISPGTVRGEQYF
>TRBV20-1|-|few|TRBJ1-1
TGCAGTGCTAGCCTCTGGGGGCAGAGGACTGAAGCTTTCTTT
CSASLWGQRTEAFF
>TRBV7-9|-|few|TRBJ1-5
TGTGCCAGCAGCGCTCAGGGCGCTAATCAGCCCCAGCATTTT
CASSAQGANQPQHF
>TRBV10-3|-|few|TRBJ2-3
TGTGCCATCAGTGAGACCGGAGGAGTCATTGCAGATACGCAGTATTTT
CAISETGGVIADTQYF
>TRBV6-1|TRBD2|-|TRBJ2-5
TGTGCCAGCGAGCGGGGGGACTCGACCCAGTACTTC
CASERGDSTQYF